This T cell receptor beta chain came from a study of cytomegalovirus exposure and HLA in healthy donors. This CDR3 region has 13 residues. The germline V gene has CDR1 SGHRS and CDR2 YFSETQ. V was cut by 4 bases and J by 0 bases, with 4 bases left in between. The PCR contained 60 Vbeta and 13 Jbeta primers. Produced via immunoSEQ multiplex PCR; TCRdb's table is partial and in-frame only. The table shows 95,000 to 150,000 clones, with about 83% occurring only once. The chain recombines TRBV5-1 with TRBJ2-2; no firm D call. This TCR was sampled from a woman aged 40 to 49 in good health and CMV-seropositive. Sample: PBMCs. The CDR3 coding sequence is TGCGCCAGCAGCCGAGCGAACACCGGGGAGCTGTTTTTT. This codes for CASSRANTGELFF.